This entry lists 12 T cell receptor delta chains sequenced from one sample in a study of γδ T cells in repeated Plasmodium falciparum infection. Gammadelta T cells were flow-sorted from PBMC into Vgamma9/Vdelta2+ and Vdelta2-negative populations for bulk analysis. TCRdb processed the multiplex PCR reads again with the CATT caller. This sample yields around 49,000 delta-chain clones, of which 1.5% to 2% are seen a single time; about 24% belongs to the top ten. The source material was gamma-delta T cells from blood. The origin of the receptors is a pool of human donors (malaria-infected and uninfected, not separated).

This clone showed up just a few times. The protein held in TCRdb is that of a much larger clone and does not match this DNA's translation at residue 15, likely because of a read error; the protein shown is translated from the DNA. The V gene was identified as TRDV2, while no J gene was called; whether TRDD3, the table's D call, matches the DNA was not checked. Germline CDR1 GEAIGNYY, CDR2 EKD. This CDR3 comprises 17 residues. The CDR3 loop reads CACDGYWGAWDTRQTFF. CDR3 sequence (DNA): TGTGCCTGTGACGGGTACTGGGGAGCCTGGGACACCCGACAGACGTTTTTC.

This clone came up a few times. TCRdb records a much larger clone's protein for this DNA, with a difference at residue 6 that likely arises from a read error; the protein given is the translation of the DNA. The chain links TRDV1 to TRDJ1; D might be TRDD2 (6 bases). Germline matching of the DNA provided the J gene here, since TCRdb leaves it blank. Germline CDR1 reads TSWWSYY; CDR2 reads QGS. This CDR3 is 21 amino acids long. The V end was cut by 1 base, the J end by 4 bases, with 31 bases between. The CDR3 here is CALGEPHLYWSFPCRIDKLIF. CDR3 bases: TGTGCTCTTGGGGAACCCCATCTCTACTGGTCCTTCCCTTGTAGGATCGATAAACTCATCTTT.

Turning to this clone: The protein held in TCRdb is that of a much larger clone and does not match this DNA's translation at residue 15, likely because of a read error; the protein shown is translated from the DNA. The V gene is TRDV1, the J gene TRDJ1; 13 nucleotides match TRDD3. TCRdb offers no J gene call, so here the DNA was matched to germline to obtain one. J gave up 2 bases and V 3 bases, and 18 bases lay outside the gene matches. There are 21 residues in the CDR3. Germline V lookup: CDR1 TSWWSYY, CDR2 QGS. The CDR3 region is CALGDLLPIRTGGYATDKLIF. The CDR3 nucleotides are TGTGCTCTTGGGGACCTCCTTCCGATCCGAACTGGGGGATACGCTACCGATAAACTCATCTTT.

This clone was detected ten times or more. This DNA's translation and the protein TCRdb lists, from a much larger clone, do not match at residue 11, likely due to a read error; the protein shown is translated from the DNA. The chain carries TRDV2 and TRDJ1; TRDD3 matches at 11 bases. Germline matching of the DNA provided the J gene here, since TCRdb leaves it blank. The V gene end was trimmed by 1 base and the J gene end by 0 bases; junction bases not matched to a gene: 6. This CDR3 contains 17 residues. Germline lookup yields CDR1 GEAIGNYY and CDR2 EKD. Here the CDR3 reads CACDTLGDTSHTDKLIF. The CDR3 bases are TGTGCCTGTGACACTCTGGGGGATACTTCGCACACCGATAAACTCATCTTT.

This clone was seen ten or more times. The translation of this DNA and the TCRdb protein of a much larger clone differ at residue 5, probably owing to a read error; the protein shown here is translated from the DNA. The gene calls are TRDV1 and TRDJ1, with a tentative D call TRDD2 (7 bases). TCRdb carries no J gene annotation; the J gene was assigned here by matching the DNA with germline. CDR1 is TSWWSYY, CDR2 QGS, per germline. The CDR3 is 25 residues long. Trimming pared 4 bases from V and 0 bases from J, leaving 42 bases between. CDR3 sequence: CALGGPHFLRGSLRWGASYTDKLIF. The DNA of the CDR3 is TGTGCTCTTGGGGGACCTCATTTCCTACGGGGTTCGTTACGCTGGGGAGCCTCCTACACCGATAAACTCATCTTT.

For this clone: This likely reflects a read error, since a far larger clone is one base away. The sample contains more than one DNA sequence encoding this CDR3. The chain links TRDV1 to TRDJ1, with 12 bases aligning to TRDD3. Because TCRdb records no J gene, it was assigned here through a match of the DNA to germline. The germline gives CDR1 TSWWSYY, CDR2 QGS. The CDR3 spans 21 residues. CDR3 loop: CALGALPTRLGDTLYTDKLIF. Written as DNA, the CDR3 is TGTGCTCTCGGGGCCCTTCCTACTAGACTGGGGGATACCCTGTACACCGATAAACTCATCTTT.

Remarks on this clone: TCRdb pairs this DNA with a much larger clone's protein that differs at residue 6, likely a read error; the protein shown was translated from the DNA. The chain joins TRAV14/DV4 to TRDJ1; 7 positions match TRDD3. TCRdb offers no J gene call, so here the DNA was matched to germline to obtain one. The CDR3 consists of 16 residues. V shed 1 base and J 2 bases; nucleotides not matched to a gene: 7. Germline V gene data show CDR1 as TSDPSYG and CDR2 as QGSYDQQN (reference sequence). CDR3 nucleotides: TGTGCAATGAGAGAGGCCCTCTGGGGGGATACCGATAAACTCATCTTT. It is translated as CAMREALWGDTDKLIF.

This clone has ten or more counts. This CDR3 is also generated by other DNA sequences in the sample. This chain uses TRAV36/DV7 with TRDJ1; 9 bases align to TRDD3. The J segment lost 0 bases and the V segment lost 4 bases, leaving 7 bases of the junction unmatched. This CDR3 region has 15 residues. The germline gives CDR1 VTNFRS, CDR2 LTSSGIE (reference sequence). The CDR3, as DNA: TGTGCTGTGTGGACTGGGGGACGGTACACCGATAAACTCATCTTT. This sequence encodes CAVWTGGRYTDKLIF.

This clone was seen only a few times. The TCRdb protein comes from a much larger clone and disagrees with this DNA's translation at residue 5, likely due to a read error; the protein given here is derived from the DNA. This chain joins TRDV3 and TRDJ1, with no clear D. TCRdb is silent on the J gene; assignment here came from matching the DNA to germline. This CDR3 is 13 amino acids long. Germline assignment: CDR1 TVYSNPD and CDR2 GDNSRS (reference sequence). Trimming cost V 5 bases and J 3 bases, with 16 bases left between them. CDR3 DNA: TGTGCCCAAGACCCCGTGGTGGCCGATAAACTCATCTTT. This encodes CAQDPVVADKLIF.

The sample holds a few counts of this clone. A read error is the likely source, as a far larger clone sits one nucleotide away. In the same sample, other DNA sequences code for this CDR3. The chain recombines TRDV2 with TRDJ1, with 10 bases identical to TRDD3. Assignment of the J gene here rests on matching the DNA to germline, because TCRdb gives none. Germline-derived CDR1 and CDR2 are GEAIGNYY and EKD. The CDR3 totals 23 residues. Losses at the gene ends were 1 base for V and 0 bases for J; bases not matched to a gene: 25. The CDR3 DNA reads TGTGCCTGTGACACTTTGCTGAGTGGGAAAGTACTGGGGGATTCCCCGTACACCGATAAACTCATCTTT. Translated, it gives CACDTLLSGKVLGDSPYTDKLIF.

This clone was seen at least ten times. For this DNA, TCRdb reports the protein of a much larger clone, which diverges at residue 4, most likely from a read error; the protein presented here is translated directly from the DNA. The genes are TRDV2 and TRDJ1, with D possibly TRDD3 on 6 matching bases. No J gene is reported in TCRdb; it was inferred here by comparing the DNA with germline. Germline values: CDR1 GEAIGNYY, CDR2 EKD. V was shortened by 5 bases and J by 4 bases, with 19 bases between the two germline ends. CDR3 length: 15 amino acids. CDR3 DNA: TGTGCCTGTGGCGTGGTGGGGGGCCAAGGCGATAAACTCATCTTT. This encodes CACGVVGGQGDKLIF.

With regard to this clone: A far bigger clonotype differs at one base, so this is likely a read error. Other DNA sequences in this specimen translate into the identical CDR3. The J gene is TRDJ1, the V gene TRAV38-2/DV8, with TRDD3 matching 10 bases. TCRdb lists no J gene, so it was determined here by aligning the DNA to germline. This CDR3 spans 21 amino acids. Germline CDR1 and CDR2: TSESDYY and QEAYKQQN. The CDR3, as DNA: TGCGCTTATAGGAGCGCGACCCCGCCTGGCCTGGGGGATAACTTCGCCGATAAACTCATCTTT. Translating gives CAYRSATPPGLGDNFADKLIF.